These T cell receptor beta chains were read from a single sample in a study of blood T cell repertoires in COVID-19. Clones were read by immunoSEQ multiplex PCR, and TCRdb kept only the in-frame ones, dropping some. The profile shows a few hundred thousand clones, over 75% of them singletons. Sequencing was done on a sample of peripheral blood. The receptors were gathered from a human donor in a cohort sampled during active COVID-19. The CDR3 runs from the conserved cysteine through the conserved F or W. The D gene is left open where the match is weak. Rows give clone size only sometimes, using once, few, many, or a class for an expanded clone.

-,TRBV5-1,TRBD1,TRBJ2-2,CASSPGTASGTGELFF,TGCGCCAGCAGCCCCGGGACAGCTTCGGGCACCGGGGAGCTGTTTTTT
-,TRBV7-6,TRBD1,TRBJ2-7,CASSGTGQGANYEQYF,TGTGCCAGCAGCGGAACGGGACAGGGGGCGAACTACGAGCAGTACTTC
-,TRBV10-3,TRBD2,TRBJ2-1,CAISAKAGTSGDNEQFF,TGTGCCATCAGTGCCAAAGCCGGGACTAGCGGAGACAATGAGCAGTTCTTC
-,TRBV7-2,TRBD1,TRBJ2-7,CASSPPGQGAYEQYF,TGTGCCAGCAGCCCACCGGGACAGGGGGCCTACGAGCAGTACTTC
-,TRBV27,TRBD2,TRBJ2-3,CASSLIGGRGGTDTQYF,TGTGCCAGCAGTTTGATCGGCGGGAGGGGCGGCACAGATACGCAGTATTTT
-,TRBV4-1,-,TRBJ2-7,CASSQRRTAASYEQYF,TGCGCCAGCAGCCAACGACGGACAGCAGCCTCCTACGAGCAGTACTTC
-,TRBV4-2,TRBD2,TRBJ2-2,CASSQELAGGNTGELFF,TGTGCCAGCAGCCAAGAACTAGCGGGAGGAAACACCGGGGAGCTGTTTTTT
-,TRBV13,TRBD2,TRBJ2-1,CASSPRTSGGPAYNEQFF,TGTGCCAGCAGCCCCCGGACTAGCGGGGGCCCGGCCTACAATGAGCAGTTCTTC
-,TRBV6-2/TRBV6-3,TRBD1,TRBJ2-1,CASSRDREDEQFF,TGTGCCAGCAGCCGGGACAGGGAGGATGAGCAGTTCTTC
once,TRBV25-1,TRBD2,TRBJ2-3,CASSESRDYGTDTQYF,TGTGCCAGCAGTGAATCCCGGGACTACGGGACAGATACGCAGTATTTT
-,TRBV5-4,-,TRBJ2-1,CASSLELAHNEQFF,TGTGCCAGCAGCTTGGAACTAGCTCACAATGAGCAGTTCTTC
-,TRBV19,TRBD1,TRBJ1-2,CASSAIPGQGNYGYTF,TGTGCCAGTAGTGCAATCCCGGGACAGGGCAACTATGGCTACACCTTC
many,TRBV3-1/TRBV3-2,TRBD2,TRBJ2-3,CASRIAGGGTDTQYF,TGTGCCAGCAGGATAGCGGGGGGGGGCACAGATACGCAGTATTTT
-,TRBV27,-,TRBJ1-4,CASSYAGVWEKLFF,TGTGCCAGCAGTTACGCAGGGGTTTGGGAAAAACTGTTTTTT
-,TRBV24-1,TRBD2,TRBJ2-1,CATSGTSLNEQFF,TGTGCCACCTCCGGGACTAGTCTAAATGAGCAGTTCTTC
once,TRBV6-2/TRBV6-3,TRBD1,TRBJ2-7,CASSYSATGNRYEQYF,TGTGCCAGCAGTTACTCGGCGACAGGGAACCGTTACGAGCAGTACTTC
-,TRBV6-5,-,TRBJ1-1,CASTPGLGRTEAFF,TGTGCCAGCACCCCGGGACTGGGAAGGACTGAAGCTTTCTTT
-,TRBV7-9,TRBD1,TRBJ2-5,CASSSRDSYQETQYF,TGTGCCAGCAGCTCGAGGGACAGCTACCAAGAGACCCAGTACTTC
few,TRBV6-5,TRBD1,TRBJ1-1,CASSYERTGEAFF,TGTGCCAGCAGTTACGAAAGGACAGGTGAAGCTTTCTTT
-,TRBV7-8,TRBD2,TRBJ2-2,CASSFSGSGAGELFF,TGTGCCAGCAGCTTTAGCGGGAGCGGGGCCGGGGAGCTGTTTTTT
-,TRBV5-1,TRBD2,TRBJ2-7,CASSLAGAGGPSYEQYF,TGCGCCAGCAGCTTGGCCGGCGCGGGAGGGCCCTCCTACGAGCAGTACTTC
-,TRBV12-3/TRBV12-4,-,TRBJ2-7,CASSHSHYEQYF,TGTGCCAGCAGTCACAGTCATTACGAGCAGTACTTC
-,TRBV4-1,TRBD1,TRBJ1-1,CASSQDGTVNTEAFF,TGCGCCAGCAGCCAAGATGGGACAGTGAACACTGAAGCTTTCTTT
-,TRBV12-5,-,TRBJ2-3,CASGIPNEDTQYF,TGTGCTAGTGGGATCCCGAATGAGGATACGCAGTATTTT
-,TRBV5-4,TRBD2,TRBJ2-3,CASSLPGRGSQDTQYF,TGTGCCAGCAGCCTCCCCGGGCGGGGGTCTCAGGATACGCAGTATTTT
-,TRBV5-4,TRBD2,TRBJ2-7,CASSPRGGDREQYF,TGTGCCAGCAGCCCGAGGGGAGGGGACCGCGAGCAGTACTTC
many,TRBV5-8,-,TRBJ2-7,CASSFGPKRDEQYF,TGTGCCAGCAGCTTCGGACCCAAGAGGGACGAGCAGTACTTC
-,TRBV4-1,TRBD2,TRBJ2-1,CASSHLAGGLGEQFF,TGCGCCAGCAGCCATCTGGCGGGAGGGCTTGGAGAGCAGTTCTTC
-,TRBV2,-,TRBJ2-1,CATGASVSNEQFF,TGTGCCACTGGGGCTAGTGTTTCCAATGAGCAGTTCTTC
-,TRBV19,-,TRBJ1-5,CASSIQGRLGNQPQHF,TGTGCCAGTAGTATCCAAGGGAGGCTGGGCAATCAGCCCCAGCATTTT
-,TRBV7-9,-,TRBJ1-2,CASLGRGISNYGYTF,TGTGCCAGCCTAGGCCGCGGGATTTCTAACTATGGCTACACCTTC
-,TRBV5-1,TRBD1,TRBJ2-1,CASSSGTGDNEQFF,TGCGCCAGCAGCTCGGGGACAGGGGACAATGAGCAGTTCTTC
-,TRBV4-1,-,TRBJ1-5,CASSQVEGGNQPQHF,TGCGCCAGCAGCCAAGTGGAGGGTGGCAATCAGCCCCAGCATTTT
-,TRBV27,TRBD2,TRBJ2-5,CASSPGAGGLEETQYF,TGTGCCAGCAGTCCGGGAGCGGGGGGGCTGGAAGAGACCCAGTACTTC
-,TRBV27,-,TRBJ2-5,CASRQITTGETQYF,TGTGCCAGCAGACAAATTACGACGGGAGAGACCCAGTACTTC
-,TRBV18,-,TRBJ1-6,CASSPRENNSPLHF,TGTGCCAGCTCACCACGAGAGAATAATTCACCCCTCCACTTT
-,TRBV5-1,TRBD1,TRBJ2-7,CASSTGGYEQYF,TGCGCCAGCAGTACAGGGGGCTACGAGCAGTACTTC
few,TRBV4-2,TRBD1,TRBJ1-5,CASSQSTGGNQPQHF,TGTGCCAGCAGCCAATCGACAGGGGGGAATCAGCCCCAGCATTTT
-,TRBV10-3,TRBD2,TRBJ2-1,CAISPTSGSSYNEQFF,TGTGCCATCAGTCCTACTAGCGGGAGCTCCTACAATGAGCAGTTCTTC
-,TRBV6-2/TRBV6-3,-,TRBJ1-6,CASSYEYHSPLHF,TGTGCCAGCAGTTACGAGTATCATTCACCCCTCCACTTT
-,TRBV19,-,TRBJ1-1,CASSIRVGFTEAFF,TGTGCCAGTAGTATCAGGGTTGGTTTCACTGAAGCTTTCTTT
-,TRBV15,-,TRBJ2-7,CATSRETTYEQYF,TGTGCCACCAGCAGGGAGACTACCTACGAGCAGTACTTC
-,TRBV15,-,TRBJ1-5,CATSRDQSQPQHF,TGTGCCACCAGCAGAGATCAATCCCAGCCCCAGCATTTT